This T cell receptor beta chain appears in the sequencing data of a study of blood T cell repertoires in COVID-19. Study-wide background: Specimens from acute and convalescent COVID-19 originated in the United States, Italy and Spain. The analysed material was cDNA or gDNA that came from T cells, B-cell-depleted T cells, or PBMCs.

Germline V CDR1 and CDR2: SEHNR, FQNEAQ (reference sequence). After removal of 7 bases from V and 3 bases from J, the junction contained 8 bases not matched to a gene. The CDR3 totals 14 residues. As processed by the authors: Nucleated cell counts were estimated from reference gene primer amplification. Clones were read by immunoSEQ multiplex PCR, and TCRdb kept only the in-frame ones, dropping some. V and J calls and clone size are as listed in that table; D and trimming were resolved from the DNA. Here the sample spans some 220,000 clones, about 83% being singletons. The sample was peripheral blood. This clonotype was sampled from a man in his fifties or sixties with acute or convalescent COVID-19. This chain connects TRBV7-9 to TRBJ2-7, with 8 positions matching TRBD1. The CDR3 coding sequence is TGTGCCAGCAACCTTGGGACAGGACTCTACGAGCAGTACTTC. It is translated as CASNLGTGLYEQYF.